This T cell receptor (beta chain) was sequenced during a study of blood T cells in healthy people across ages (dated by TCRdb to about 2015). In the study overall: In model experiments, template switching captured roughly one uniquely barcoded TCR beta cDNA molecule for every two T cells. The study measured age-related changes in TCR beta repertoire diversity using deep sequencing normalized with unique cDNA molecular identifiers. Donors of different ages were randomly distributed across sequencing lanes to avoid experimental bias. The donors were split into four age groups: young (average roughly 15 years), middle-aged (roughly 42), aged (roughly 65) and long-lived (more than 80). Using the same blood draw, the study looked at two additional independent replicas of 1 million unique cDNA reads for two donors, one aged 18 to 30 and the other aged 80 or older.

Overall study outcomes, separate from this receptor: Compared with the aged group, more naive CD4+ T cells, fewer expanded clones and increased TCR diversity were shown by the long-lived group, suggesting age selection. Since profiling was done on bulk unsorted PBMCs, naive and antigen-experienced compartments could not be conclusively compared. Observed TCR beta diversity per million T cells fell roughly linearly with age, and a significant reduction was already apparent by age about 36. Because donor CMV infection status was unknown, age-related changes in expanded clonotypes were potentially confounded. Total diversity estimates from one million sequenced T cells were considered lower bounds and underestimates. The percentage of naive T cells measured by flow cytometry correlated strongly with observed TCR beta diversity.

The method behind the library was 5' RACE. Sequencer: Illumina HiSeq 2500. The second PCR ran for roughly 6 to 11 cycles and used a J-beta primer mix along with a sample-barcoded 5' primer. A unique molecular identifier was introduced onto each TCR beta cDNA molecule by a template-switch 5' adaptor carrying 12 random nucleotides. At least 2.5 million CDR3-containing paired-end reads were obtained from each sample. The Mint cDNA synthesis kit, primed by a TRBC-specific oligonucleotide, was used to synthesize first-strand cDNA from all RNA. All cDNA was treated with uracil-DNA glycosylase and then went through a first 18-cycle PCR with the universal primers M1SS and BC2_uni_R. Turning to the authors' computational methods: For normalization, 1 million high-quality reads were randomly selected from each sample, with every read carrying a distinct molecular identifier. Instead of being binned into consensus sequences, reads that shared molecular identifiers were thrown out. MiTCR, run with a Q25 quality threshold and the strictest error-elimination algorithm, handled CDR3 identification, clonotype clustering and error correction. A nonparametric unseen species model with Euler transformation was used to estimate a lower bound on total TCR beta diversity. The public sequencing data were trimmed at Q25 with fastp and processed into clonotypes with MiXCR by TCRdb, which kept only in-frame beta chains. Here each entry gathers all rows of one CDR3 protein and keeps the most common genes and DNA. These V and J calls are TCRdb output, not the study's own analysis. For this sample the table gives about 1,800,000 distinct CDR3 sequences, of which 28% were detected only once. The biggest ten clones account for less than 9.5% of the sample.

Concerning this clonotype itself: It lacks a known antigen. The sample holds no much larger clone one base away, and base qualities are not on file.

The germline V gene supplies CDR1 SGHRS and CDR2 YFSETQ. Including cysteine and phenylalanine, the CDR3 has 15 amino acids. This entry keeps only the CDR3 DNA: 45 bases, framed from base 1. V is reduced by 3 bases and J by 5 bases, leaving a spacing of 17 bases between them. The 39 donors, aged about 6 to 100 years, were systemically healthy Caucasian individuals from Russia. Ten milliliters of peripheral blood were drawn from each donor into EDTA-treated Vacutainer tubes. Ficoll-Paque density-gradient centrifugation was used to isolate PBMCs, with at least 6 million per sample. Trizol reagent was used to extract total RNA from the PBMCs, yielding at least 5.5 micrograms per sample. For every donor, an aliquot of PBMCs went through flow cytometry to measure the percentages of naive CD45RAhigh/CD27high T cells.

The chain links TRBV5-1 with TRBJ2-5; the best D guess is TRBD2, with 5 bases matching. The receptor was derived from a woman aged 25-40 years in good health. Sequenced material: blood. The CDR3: CASSSEGGSVETQYF. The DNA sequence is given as TGCGCCAGCAGCTCTGAGGGTGGGAGTGTCGAGACCCAGTACTTC.